The T cell receptor (beta chain) described here comes from a study of control samples from healthy donors and cancer patients. Assay: immunoSEQ multiplex PCR; the TCRdb copy retains only in-frame clones and omits some. The table has 150,000 to 200,000 clones, roughly nine tenths seen once; the top ten hold 1.4%. The sequence was collected from a young man in good health. Source material: blood.

For the CDR3, the DNA is TGCGCCAGCAGTGTCGATTCCGGACGCACTGAAGCTTTCTTT. Its translation is CASSVDSGRTEAFF. The chain carries TRBV10-2 and TRBJ1-1; D is ambiguous. The CDR3 covers 14 residues. The V and J ends lost 4 bases and 4 bases respectively, with 13 bases between them. Germline CDR1 reads WSHSY; CDR2 reads SAAADI.